Below, 8 T cell receptor beta chains from the same sample are listed, as sequenced in a study of T cells in Graves' hyperthyroidism and ophthalmopathy. Amplified TCR beta CDR3 regions derived from RNA transcripts. In the first-round RT-PCR of the TCR CDR3, the HTBI primer set was used. MiXCR, applied by TCRdb to the multiplex PCR reads, yields one record per CDR3 protein. The profile covers about half a million distinct CDR3 sequences, with about 16% appearing a single time and 25% to 30% taken by the ten largest. Sequencing input: blood. The receptors come from a woman aged 25 to 45 with Graves' ophthalmopathy.

In this sample, this clonotype turned up many times. V gene TRBV12-3 or TRBV12-4 combines with J gene TRBJ1-2; D call uncertain. The V gene lost 5 bases and the J gene lost 7 bases, with 11 bases spanning the gap. The CDR3 extends over 12 amino acids. The CDR3 region is CASSPGGGGYTF. CDR3 in DNA: TGTGCCAGCAGTCCTGGAGGCGGTGGCTACACCTTC.

This clonotype has ten or more counts. The chain uses TRBV20-1 and TRBJ2-7; D possibly corresponds to TRBD1 (7 bases). The CDR3 runs 15 residues. Deletions cut 4 bases from V and 3 bases from J, with 19 bases between. Germline assignment: CDR1 DFQATT and CDR2 SNEGSKA (reference sequence). The CDR3 DNA reads TGCAGTGCTACCCAGGGGGGCGGAGTCTACTACGAGCAGTACTTC. Translated, it gives CSATQGGGVYYEQYF.

This clonotype was picked up many times. The chain employs TRBV20-1 and TRBJ2-1; tentatively, D is TRBD2 (6 bases). CDR1 DFQATT and CDR2 SNEGSKA come from the germline V gene (reference sequence). The CDR3 has 15 amino acids. Between the trimmed V and J ends, which lost 6 bases and 10 bases, there was a span of 25 bases. Here the CDR3 DNA reads TGCAGTGCCCACCGGGAGACTAGGCGTTCCGAGGAGCAGTTCTTC. Translating gives CSAHRETRRSEEQFF.

V is TRBV6-2 or TRBV6-3 and J is TRBJ2-5; D may be TRBD2 (5 bases). Germline-derived CDR1 and CDR2 are MNHEY and SVGEGT. The length of the CDR3 is 12 residues. Trimming removed 6 bases from V and 6 bases from J, with 11 bases in between. The CDR3 nucleotides read TGTGCCAGCAGGAGACTAAGGAAGACCCAGTACTTC. Protein product: CASRRLRKTQYF.

This chain joins TRBV9 and TRBJ2-3; D remains ambiguous. Trimming stripped 0 bases from V and 0 bases from J, with 8 bases between. Germline loops: CDR1 SGDLS, CDR2 YYNGEE. The CDR3 loop spans 15 amino acids. CDR3 DNA sequence: TGTGCCAGCAGCGTAGTTAGCAGGAGCACAGATACGCAGTATTTT. Protein: CASSVVSRSTDTQYF.

Ten or more counts support this clonotype. The rearrangement uses TRBV12-3 or TRBV12-4 and TRBJ2-3; D uncertain. V was clipped by 10 bases and J by 3 bases, with 14 bases between them. CDR3 size: 13 residues. In nucleotides, the CDR3 is TGTGCCACCCCCGTCGACATTACAGATACGCAGTATTTT. It encodes CATPVDITDTQYF.

This clonotype was seen a few times. This chain uses TRBV20-1 with TRBJ1-3; D remains ambiguous. Trimming took off 1 base at V and 3 bases at J, with 16 bases between the two ends. The CDR3 covers 16 residues. Germline CDR1 DFQATT, CDR2 SNEGSKA (reference sequence). This chain's CDR3 is CSARGGRVAGGNTIYF. As DNA, the CDR3 is TGCAGTGCTAGAGGTGGCCGGGTAGCAGGTGGAAACACCATATATTTT.

The rearrangement uses TRBV29-1 and TRBJ2-7; TRBD1 aligns across 9 bases. There are 13 residues in the CDR3. The junction had 7 bases not matched to a gene; V was cut back by 3 bases and J by 7 bases. CDR1 is SQVTM, CDR2 ANQGSEA, per germline. The CDR3: CSVEGQGVWEQYF. The CDR3 DNA reads TGCAGCGTTGAGGGACAGGGAGTTTGGGAGCAGTACTTC.